These 25 T cell receptor beta chains came from one sample sequenced in a study of glioma-infiltrating T cells. Amplification of TCR alpha and beta CDR3 regions from RNA used iRepertoire nested multiplex PCR. TCRdb independently ran MiXCR on the multiplex PCR reads; one entry per CDR3 protein. Of approximately 6,100 distinct CDR3 sequences in the sample, 40% to 45% were seen once. The specimen was glioma tissue, nonneoplastic brain tissue, or PBMCs (not recorded which). The receptors shown here come from a human donor with low-grade glioma or glioblastoma, undergoing nonglioma brain surgery, or in good health (not recorded which).

The chain links TRBV7-2 to TRBJ2-3, with a possible D match to TRBD2 (6 bases). With 1 base removed from V and 6 bases from J, the gap between germline ends came to 14 bases. The CDR3 spans 15 residues. Germline assignment: CDR1 SGHTA and CDR2 FQGNSA. In DNA, the CDR3 is TGTGCCAGCAGCTTAGGGGAGGTCGTCGTCGATACGCAGTATTTT. Amino acids: CASSLGEVVVDTQYF.

This clonotype is judged medium-sized. The genes are TRBV24-1 and TRBJ2-3; perhaps TRBD2 as D (5 bases). Germline V gives CDR1 KGHDR, CDR2 SFDVKD. Trimming removed 8 bases from V and 2 bases from J, with 13 bases in between. This CDR3 is 14 amino acids long. CDR3 protein: CATNDRGSTDTQYF. DNA of the CDR3: TGTGCCACCAATGACCGAGGGTCCACAGATACGCAGTATTTT.

This chain uses TRBV6-1 with TRBJ1-4; possibly TRBD1 for D (6 bases). The CDR3 runs 13 residues. Germline assignment: CDR1 MNHNS and CDR2 SASEGT. V was pared by 4 bases and J by 12 bases, with 15 bases between. The CDR3 region has the DNA TGTGCCAGCAGTGTAAGGGGGGACGAACAACTGTTTTTT. This gives the protein CASSVRGDEQLFF.

The chain carries TRBV6-1 and TRBJ2-1; 7 bases match TRBD1. The germline gives CDR1 MNHNS, CDR2 SASEGT. Trimming cost V 6 bases and J 5 bases; bases outside gene matches: 7. The CDR3 is 14 amino acids. CDR3 coding DNA: TGTGCCAGCAGCCTAGGGACAGTCAACAATGAGCAGTTCTTC. It yields the protein CASSLGTVNNEQFF.

The chain links TRBV7-9 to TRBJ1-1; a weak D match, TRBD1 (6 bases). The CDR3 contains 11 residues. The V gene's germline CDR1 is SEHNR and CDR2 FQNEAQ (reference sequence). Trimming stripped 10 bases from V and 6 bases from J, with 12 bases between. As DNA, the CDR3 is TGTGCCACCACCGAGGGGGCTGAAGCTTTCTTT. Amino acid sequence: CATTEGAEAFF.

Points on this clonotype: A junction boundary mismatches the germline segment, possibly from a read error. CDR3 DNA: TGCAGTGCTAGCCCACCGGGGGGGCAGGACACTGAAGATTTCTTT. It codes for CSASPPGGQDTEDFF. This chain uses TRBV20-1 with TRBJ1-1; possible D gene TRBD1, 6 bases. This CDR3 region has 15 residues. CDR1 and CDR2 (germline): DFQATT, SNEGSKA (reference sequence).

This clonotype was recorded a few times. This chain uses TRBV27 with TRBJ2-1; 7 bases match TRBD1. From germline, CDR1 is MNHEY and CDR2 SMNVEV (reference sequence). The junction had 14 bases not matched to a gene; V was cut back by 5 bases and J by 4 bases. The CDR3 is made up of 17 amino acids. CDR3 in amino acids: CASSPGQVDPAYNEQFF. Written as DNA, the CDR3 is TGTGCCAGCAGTCCCGGACAGGTAGACCCCGCATACAATGAGCAGTTCTTC.

The chain combines TRBV28 with TRBJ1-6; 9 bases match TRBD1. From germline, CDR1 is MDHEN and CDR2 SYDVKM. CDR3 length equals 14 residues. The V and J ends lost 7 bases and 9 bases, in that order; junction bases with no gene match: 7. The CDR3 nucleotides read TGTGCCAGCAACTACAGGGGGCTAGGTTCACCCCTCCACTTT. This encodes CASNYRGLGSPLHF.

This clonotype was seen ten or more times. This chain uses TRBV12-3 or TRBV12-4 with TRBJ2-1; D is possibly TRBD2 (6 bases). V lost 1 base, J lost 10 bases, and 8 bases lay in between. The CDR3 consists of 12 residues. This CDR3 is CASSLVEGEQFF. CDR3 coding DNA: TGTGCCAGCAGTTTAGTGGAGGGCGAGCAGTTCTTC.

The chain links TRBV9 to TRBJ2-2; D gene uncertain. Looked up from germline, CDR1 is SGDLS and CDR2 is YYNGEE. The CDR3 runs 12 residues. The ends were cut back, 7 bases at V and 5 bases at J, with 9 bases in the middle. The CDR3 loop is CASGARTGELFF. DNA for the CDR3: TGTGCCAGCGGCGCAAGAACCGGGGAGCTGTTTTTT.

With regard to this clonotype: A junction boundary mismatches the germline segment, possibly from a read error. The chain uses TRBV20-1 and TRBJ2-1, with 10 bases lining up with TRBD2. The CDR3 spans 16 residues. The germline CDR1 and CDR2 sequences are DFQATT and SNEGSKA (reference sequence). CDR3 nucleotide sequence: TGCAGTGCGCGGGTTGGGACTAGCGCCAGATACAACGAGCAGTTCTTC. Translated: CSARVGTSARYNEQFF.

V and J are TRBV27 and TRBJ2-1; 10 bases align to TRBD2. The CDR3 contains 15 residues. The trim removed 1 base at V and 7 bases at J, leaving 4 bases unmatched. The V gene's germline CDR1 is MNHEY and CDR2 SMNVEV (reference sequence). In nucleotides, the CDR3 is TGTGCCAGCAGTTTATGGCTAGCGGGGGAGAATGAGCAGTTCTTC. Its protein product is CASSLWLAGENEQFF.

Judged by abundance, this clonotype is medium-sized. The J gene is TRBJ2-7, the V gene TRBV4-1; 8 bases align to TRBD2. CDR3 length equals 15 residues. Germline-derived CDR1 and CDR2 are MGHRA and YSYEKL. V lost 5 bases and J lost 5; bases outside the gene matches: 11. Here the CDR3 DNA reads TGCGCCAGCAGCGCGACTAGCGCGTCCTACGACGAGCAGTACTTC. It encodes CASSATSASYDEQYF.

Worth noting for this clonotype: This sequence may be a read error, since a much larger clone differs from it by one base. The rearrangement uses TRBV12-3 or TRBV12-4 and TRBJ1-1; D perhaps matches TRBD1 (5 bases). The CDR3 runs to 14 residues. Trimming took off 3 bases at V and 7 bases at J, with 15 bases between the two ends. This CDR3 is CASSLRRGRSEAFF. CDR3 DNA: TGTGCCAGCAGTTTGAGAAGGGGCCGCAGTGAAGCTTTCTTT.

Note on this clonotype: Since a much larger clone is just one base distant, this may be a read error. The chain couples TRBV2 to TRBJ1-5; TRBD1 might be the D (5 bases). CDR1 and CDR2 from the germline V gene are SNHLY and FYNNEI. V lost 7 bases, J lost 9 bases, and 22 bases lay in between. This CDR3 is built from 15 residues. CDR3 nucleotide sequence: TGTGCCAGCACCCCCGAGGCGGCAGGGTTTCGGCCCCAGCATTTT. Residues: CASTPEAAGFRPQHF.

By share of the sample, this clonotype is medium-sized (0.01 to 0.1%). This chain links TRBV6-1 with TRBJ1-4; no definite D call. With 5 bases removed from V and 0 bases from J, the gap between germline ends came to 13 bases. This CDR3 has 16 amino acids. Germline-derived CDR1 and CDR2 are MNHNS and SASEGT. CDR3 nucleotide sequence: TGTGCCAGCAGTTCGAGGGATTTGCCAACTAATGAAAAACTGTTTTTT. As protein: CASSSRDLPTNEKLFF.

This clonotype is medium-sized in the sample. The chain uses TRBV20-1 and TRBJ1-5, with D maybe TRBD1 (6 bases). The V gene's germline CDR1 is DFQATT and CDR2 SNEGSKA (reference sequence). The CDR3 runs to 13 residues. V lost 4 bases to trimming and J lost 0 bases, with 7 bases between them. The CDR3 nucleotides are TGCAGTGCTAAGGGGGATAGCAATCAGCCCCAGCATTTT. As protein: CSAKGDSNQPQHF.

The chain combines TRBV6-1 with TRBJ1-3; D gene ambiguous. The V end was cut by 6 bases, the J end by 0 bases, with 9 bases between. The CDR3 spans 14 residues. Per the germline V gene, CDR1 is MNHNS and CDR2 is SASEGT. The CDR3 region is CASRTAGSGNTIYF. In DNA, the CDR3 is TGTGCCAGCAGGACGGCGGGCTCTGGAAACACCATATATTTT.

A remark on this clonotype: This may be a read error: a much more frequent sequence differs by one nucleotide. This chain uses TRBV25-1 with TRBJ1-1; D is unclear. The CDR3 has 11 amino acids. CDR1 is MGHDK and CDR2 is SYGVNS in the germline V gene. V lost 6 bases and J 5 bases, leaving 7 bases between the germline ends. The CDR3 sequence: CASSSVTEAFF. The DNA of the CDR3 is TGTGCCAGCAGCAGTGTGACTGAAGCTTTCTTT.

Sample share makes this clonotype medium-sized. The genes are TRBV20-1 and TRBJ2-7; D is uncertain. V lost 4 bases and J 3 bases, leaving 10 bases between the germline ends. This CDR3 contains 12 residues. CDR1 DFQATT and CDR2 SNEGSKA come from the germline V gene (reference sequence). The chain's CDR3 is CSAIRSGYEQYF. CDR3 sequence (DNA): TGCAGTGCTATCAGGTCGGGCTACGAGCAGTACTTC.

The sample holds a few counts of this clonotype. Since a much larger clone is just one base distant, this may be a read error. The chain carries TRBV12-3 or TRBV12-4 and TRBJ2-3; no clear D gene. The CDR3 contains 11 residues. CDR3 loop: CASSFADTRYF. The CDR3 DNA sequence: TGTGCCAGCAGTTTTGCAGATACGCGGTATTTT.

This clonotype is medium-sized in the sample. V and J are TRBV28 and TRBJ1-5; weak D call: TRBD1 (5 bases). Trimming cost V 6 bases and J 4 bases, with 10 bases left between them. Germline CDR1 reads MDHEN; CDR2 reads SYDVKM. The CDR3 is 13 amino acids. This CDR3 is CASRTDRNQPQHF. In nucleotides, the CDR3 is TGTGCCAGCAGGACAGACAGAAATCAGCCCCAGCATTTT.

This clonotype was picked up a small number of times. It may be a read error: a sequence one base away is much more abundant. J is TRBJ2-3 and V is TRBV19, with 10 bases aligning to TRBD2. Trimming removed 4 bases from V and 8 bases from J; junction bases left unmatched: 0. Germline loops: CDR1 LNHDA, CDR2 SQIVND (reference sequence). This CDR3 spans 12 amino acids. CDR3 sequence reads: CASSTSGSTQYF. CDR3 sequence (DNA): TGTGCCAGTAGTACTAGCGGGAGTACGCAGTATTTT.

The chain joins TRBV29-1 to TRBJ2-6; D might be TRBD1 (6 bases). Germline CDR1 is SQVTM and CDR2 is ANQGSEA. The V end was cut by 5 bases, the J end by 2 bases, with 7 bases between. This CDR3 has 13 amino acids. Here the CDR3 reads CSVQGTGANVLTF. CDR3 nucleotides: TGCAGCGTTCAGGGGACTGGGGCCAACGTCCTGACTTTC.

Within the sample, this clonotype is medium-sized. The chain employs TRBV28 and TRBJ2-1; 12 nucleotides align to TRBD2. CDR1 and CDR2 from the germline V gene are MDHEN and SYDVKM. Unmatched junction bases numbered 11, after V lost 5 bases and J lost 6 bases. This CDR3 comprises 17 residues. This CDR3 is CASSTYRLAGVGNEQFF. CDR3 nucleotides: TGTGCCAGCAGTACATACCGACTAGCGGGAGTAGGCAATGAGCAGTTCTTC. Filled out from reference TRBV28 and TRBJ2-1, the complete variable domain reads DVKVTQSSRYLVKRTGEKVFLECVQDMDHENMFWYRQDPGLGLRLIYFSYDVKMKEKGDIPEGYSVSREKKERFSLILESASTNQTSMYLCASSTYRLAGVGNEQFFGPGTRLTVL.